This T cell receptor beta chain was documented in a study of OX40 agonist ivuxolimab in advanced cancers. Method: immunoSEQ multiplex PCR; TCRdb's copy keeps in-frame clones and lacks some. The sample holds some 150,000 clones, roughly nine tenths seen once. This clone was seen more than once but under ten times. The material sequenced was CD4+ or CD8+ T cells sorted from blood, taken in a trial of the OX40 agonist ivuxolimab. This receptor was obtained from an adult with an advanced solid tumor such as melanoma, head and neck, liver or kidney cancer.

CDR3 DNA: TGTGCCAGCAGCGTAGTGGGGCAGTCACCAGCCAATGGCTACACCTTC. This encodes CASSVVGQSPANGYTF. The genes are TRBV9 and TRBJ1-2, with D perhaps matching TRBD1 (5 bases). Germline CDR1 is SGDLS and CDR2 is YYNGEE. V lost 0 bases and J 6 bases, leaving 18 bases between the germline ends. The CDR3 has 16 amino acids.